One and the same sample provided the 30 T cell receptor beta chains below, sequenced in a study of blood T cells in healthy people across ages (dated by TCRdb to between 2014 and 2017). Receptor amplification or capture employed 5' RACE. Data came from an Illumina HiSeq 2500. A second roughly 6 to 11 cycle PCR used a sample-barcoded 5' primer and a J-beta primer mix. TCRdb passed the public sequencing reads through fastp at Q25 and MiXCR, retaining productive beta sequences. Rows are combined by CDR3 protein, so each entry shows the most common genes and DNA. This sample lists roughly 1.5 million distinct CDR3 sequences; approximately 39% were detected once. Roughly 3.7% of the sample is taken by the ten largest. The material sequenced was blood. These receptors all come from a woman younger than 35 in good health.

This rearrangement joins TRBV6-6 to TRBJ2-7, with 8 bases matching TRBD2. There are 14 residues in the CDR3. Germline values: CDR1 MNHNY, CDR2 SVGAGI (reference sequence). V gave up 6 bases and J gave up 1 base; unmatched junction bases: 5. In DNA form, the CDR3 reads TGTGCCAGCAGCGTCTTAGCGGGGTCCTACGAGCAGTACTTC. Protein sequence: CASSVLAGSYEQYF.

This clonotype was observed a handful of times. CDR3 residues: CASSQDNRGGISDTQYF. The DNA for the CDR3 is TGCGCCAGCAGCCAAGATAACCGGGGGGGCATATCAGATACGCAGTATTTT. This chain joins TRBV4-3 and TRBJ2-3; 8 bases agree with TRBD2. CDR1 and CDR2 (germline): LGHNA, YSLEER. This CDR3 has 17 residues. With V trimmed by 0 bases and J by 4 bases, 9 bases remained unmatched.

Of note for this clonotype: At one end the junction does not follow the germline gene, possibly because of a read error. The gene calls are TRBV20-1 and TRBJ2-1; D might be TRBD2 (5 bases). The CDR3 length is 10 residues. Germline V gene data show CDR1 as DFQATT and CDR2 as SNEGSKA (reference sequence). The CDR3: CNGVDNEQFF. The CDR3 DNA follows: TGTAACGGGGTCGACAATGAGCAGTTCTTC.

The CDR3 DNA is TGTGCCACCAGTGATTTGACTAGCGGGAGTAGTTACAATGAGCAGTTCTTC. Protein sequence: CATSDLTSGSSYNEQFF. V gene TRBV24-1 combines with J gene TRBJ2-1; TRBD2 agrees at 11 bases. V shed 0 bases, J shed 4 bases, and the junction held 4 bases outside the gene matches. Germline V gene data show CDR1 as KGHDR and CDR2 as SFDVKD. The CDR3 totals 17 residues.

The chain links TRBV29-1 to TRBJ2-5; D is unresolved. Trimming left V 4 bases short and J 5 bases short, with 11 bases between. The CDR3 covers 12 residues. Germline V CDR1 and CDR2: SQVTM, ANQGSEA. For the CDR3, the DNA is TGCAGCGTTGCAACCTCGAGGGAGACCCAGTACTTC. Encoded protein: CSVATSRETQYF.

Turning to this clonotype: Germline and junction disagree at one end, which may indicate a read error. J is TRBJ2-1 and V is TRBV6-2 or TRBV6-3, with 10 bases lining up with TRBD2. Germline CDR1 MNHEY, CDR2 SVGEGT. The CDR3 spans 15 residues. The CDR3 DNA is TGTGCCAGCAGTTATAGCCCGGGACTAGCGTTTGAGCGGTTCTTC. It translates to CASSYSPGLAFERFF.

The V gene is TRBV29-1, the J gene TRBJ2-7, with D possibly TRBD1 on 6 matching bases. Trimming shortened V by 6 bases and J by 7 bases, and 28 bases separated the two germline ends. The length of the CDR3 is 16 residues. Looked up from germline, CDR1 is SQVTM and CDR2 is ANQGSEA. The CDR3 coding sequence is TGCAGCGTCTTACTTCGGACAGAGAGCTCCTACAATGAGCAGTACTTC. Amino acids: CSVLLRTESSYNEQYF.

The chain links TRBV25-1 to TRBJ1-1, with TRBD1 identical over 7 bases. Germline loops: CDR1 MGHDK, CDR2 SYGVNS. The CDR3 extends over 14 amino acids. Unmatched junction bases numbered 6, after V lost 4 bases and J lost 4 bases. CDR3 loop: CASSGETGATEAFF. As DNA, the CDR3 is TGTGCCAGCAGTGGGGAAACAGGGGCCACTGAAGCTTTCTTT.

This clonotype was counted between two and nine times. The chain carries TRBV9 and TRBJ1-1, with D possibly TRBD1 on 6 matching bases. Trimming removed 4 bases at V and 8 bases at J, with 15 bases between. The CDR3 spans 13 residues. The germline CDR1 and CDR2 sequences are SGDLS and YYNGEE. Here the CDR3 DNA reads TGTGCCAGCAGCCCTAGAGGGGGACTGGAAGCTTTCTTT. Translation gives CASSPRGGLEAFF.

The chain has TRBV29-1 and TRBJ2-7, with D tentatively TRBD1 or TRBD2 (5 bases each). This CDR3 has 13 residues. V lost 5 bases and J 1 base, leaving 12 bases between the germline ends. The germline CDR1 and CDR2 sequences are SQVTM and ANQGSEA. CDR3: CSVLGDGSYEQYF. The CDR3 nucleotides are TGCAGCGTTCTAGGGGACGGATCCTACGAGCAGTACTTC.

The sample holds a few counts of this clonotype. CDR3 loop: CSARDGVLTDTQYF. The DNA of the CDR3 is TGCAGTGCTAGAGATGGGGTACTCACAGATACGCAGTATTTT. The chain recombines TRBV20-1 with TRBJ2-3; D gene unclear. The germline V gene has CDR1 DFQATT and CDR2 SNEGSKA (reference sequence). The CDR3 totals 14 residues. V lost 0 bases to trimming and J lost 2 bases, with 9 bases between them.

The rearrangement uses TRBV6-6 and TRBJ1-5; D is undetermined. CDR1 and CDR2 (germline): MNHNY, SVGAGI (reference sequence). The V end lost 6 bases, the J end lost 3 bases, and 12 bases lay between the germline ends. This CDR3 has 14 amino acids. The CDR3 sequence: CASSRTKYNQPQHF. In DNA form, the CDR3 reads TGTGCCAGCAGCCGTACAAAATACAATCAGCCCCAGCATTTT.

This clonotype has just a few counts. The chain recombines TRBV4-1 with TRBJ2-7; 8 bases align to TRBD2. J lost 0 bases, V lost 6 bases, and 7 bases had no gene match. The CDR3 spans 15 residues. The germline V gene encodes CDR1 MGHRA and CDR2 YSYEKL. The CDR3 DNA reads TGCGCCAGCAGACGACTAGCGAGTAGCTCCTACGAGCAGTACTTC. It yields the protein CASRRLASSSYEQYF.

The rearrangement uses TRBV5-1 and TRBJ1-4; possible D gene TRBD1, 6 bases. V lost 7 bases to trimming and J lost 8 bases, with 15 bases between them. This CDR3 has 13 amino acids. The germline gives CDR1 SGHRS, CDR2 YFSETQ. CDR3 coding DNA: TGCGCCAGCGGTACGGGGGGCAGCGAAAAACTGTTTTTT. Protein: CASGTGGSEKLFF.

This chain uses TRBV12-3 or TRBV12-4 with TRBJ2-5; no clear D gene. Between the trimmed V and J ends, which lost 4 bases and 2 bases, there was a span of 14 bases. CDR3 length: 15 amino acids. CDR3 sequence: CASSSNTAPQETQYF. Here the CDR3 DNA reads TGTGCCAGCAGTTCCAATACGGCCCCGCAAGAGACCCAGTACTTC.

This rearrangement joins TRBV7-2 to TRBJ1-3, with D uncertain. The V gene lost 4 bases and the J gene lost 4 bases, with 14 bases spanning the gap. The germline CDR1 and CDR2 sequences are SGHTA and FQGNSA. The CDR3 spans 15 residues. The CDR3 DNA reads as TGTGCCAGCAGCTCTGTAGAGTTATCCGGAAACACCATATATTTT. Translated, it gives CASSSVELSGNTIYF.

This clonotype has more than one count but fewer than ten. The chain uses TRBV7-2 and TRBJ1-2; the D is unclear. The germline V and J ends were trimmed by 6 bases and 4 bases, with 9 bases remaining between them. Germline-derived CDR1 and CDR2 are SGHTA and FQGNSA. The CDR3 consists of 12 residues. CDR3: CASSSWGYGYTF. CDR3 sequence (DNA): TGTGCCAGCAGTTCCTGGGGCTATGGCTACACCTTC.

CDR3 sequence (DNA): TGCAGTGCTAGATCACCAGGTCGACGGCTTAATGAAAAACTGTTTTTT. It translates to CSARSPGRRLNEKLFF. The V call is TRBV20-1, the J call TRBJ1-4; D gene unclear. This CDR3 has 16 amino acids. The V gene lost 2 bases and the J gene lost 4 bases, with 17 bases spanning the gap. CDR1 and CDR2 (germline): DFQATT, SNEGSKA (reference sequence).

The rearrangement joins TRBV20-1 to TRBJ2-7; tentative D call: TRBD2 (5 bases). The CDR3 loop spans 17 amino acids. V dropped 1 base and J dropped 3 bases, with 22 bases sitting between them. Per germline, CDR1 DFQATT and CDR2 SNEGSKA (reference sequence). CDR3 in DNA: TGCAGTGCTAGAGGGTGGGTGGAGCGGCTTAATGGCTACGAGCAGTACTTC. Encoded protein: CSARGWVERLNGYEQYF.

The J gene is TRBJ2-5, the V gene TRBV10-1, with D unclear. The CDR3 runs to 13 residues. Germline CDR1 reads WNHNN; CDR2 reads SYGVQD (reference sequence). Trimming shortened V by 5 bases and J by 5 bases, and 12 bases separated the two germline ends. The CDR3 DNA reads TGCGCCAGCAGTTGTCAGCTCGGCGAGACCCAGTACTTC. Protein: CASSCQLGETQYF.

The genes are TRBV19 and TRBJ1-2; the D gene is possibly TRBD1 (5 bases). V gave up 4 bases and J gave up 5 bases, with 17 bases separating them. Germline V gives CDR1 LNHDA, CDR2 SQIVND (reference sequence). The CDR3 length is 15 residues. The CDR3 sequence: CASSRAGTELYGYTF. DNA for the CDR3: TGTGCCAGTAGTAGGGCCGGGACGGAGCTTTATGGCTACACCTTC.

This clonotype has a handful of counts. The chain joins TRBV14 to TRBJ1-4; D unresolved. CDR1 is SGHDN and CDR2 is FVKESK in the germline V gene. V lost 1 base, J lost 8 bases, and 17 bases lay in between. There are 16 residues in the CDR3. DNA for the CDR3: TGTGCCAGCAGCCAAGTATCGGGCTCTTCGGAGGAAAAACTGTTTTTT. This sequence encodes CASSQVSGSSEEKLFF.

The chain uses TRBV7-9 and TRBJ2-5; tentative D call: TRBD2 (7 bases). Germline V gene sequence: CDR1 SEHNR, CDR2 FQNEAQ (reference sequence). The ends were cut back, 8 bases at V and 5 bases at J, with 12 bases in the middle. The CDR3 sequence is 12 residues long. CDR3 residues: CASQKGGETQYF. For the CDR3, the DNA is TGTGCCAGCCAAAAGGGGGGGGAGACCCAGTACTTC.

V and J are TRBV27 and TRBJ1-2; D gene unclear. Germline loops: CDR1 MNHEY, CDR2 SMNVEV (reference sequence). V gave up 0 bases and J gave up 0 bases, with 11 bases separating them. CDR3 length equals 16 residues. The DNA of the CDR3 is TGTGCCAGCAGTTTATCGAGCGCCAGATCTAACTATGGCTACACCTTC. This codes for CASSLSSARSNYGYTF.

This clonotype was seen repeatedly, ten times or more. This chain uses TRBV9 with TRBJ2-3; D call uncertain. The CDR3 covers 14 residues. The V end lost 4 bases, the J end lost 4 bases, and 13 bases lay between the germline ends. CDR1 SGDLS and CDR2 YYNGEE come from the germline V gene. The CDR3 bases are TGTGCCAGCAGCCCCCCCAGTCGGGCAGATACGCAGTATTTT. Translation gives CASSPPSRADTQYF.

This clonotype was picked up a small number of times. This chain links TRBV2 with TRBJ2-1; D unresolved. Germline CDR1 is SNHLY and CDR2 is FYNNEI. This CDR3 spans 13 amino acids. The ends were cut back, 11 bases at V and 0 bases at J, with 11 bases in the middle. As DNA, the CDR3 is TGTGCCCAGGAAAGGGACTCCTACAATGAGCAGTTCTTC. It is translated as CAQERDSYNEQFF.

This chain joins TRBV7-9 and TRBJ1-2, with no clear D. Germline CDR1 is SEHNR and CDR2 is FQNEAQ (reference sequence). This CDR3 is built from 15 residues. Trimming cost V 7 bases and J 2 bases, with 17 bases left between them. The CDR3 reads CASISPVSINYGYTF. The CDR3 nucleotides are TGTGCCAGCATCTCCCCGGTTTCGATAAACTATGGCTACACCTTC.

On this clonotype: At one end the junction does not follow the germline gene, possibly because of a read error. The chain is built from TRBV12-3 or TRBV12-4 and TRBJ1-2; no clear D gene. The CDR3 has 14 residues. The CDR3 is CASWRTGRVYDYTF. DNA of the CDR3: TGTGCCAGCTGGCGGACGGGAAGGGTGTATGACTACACCTTC.

This clonotype was detected a few times. The CDR3 loop reads CASSQDDGGDEQFF. In DNA, the CDR3 is TGCGCCAGCAGCCAAGACGACGGGGGAGATGAGCAGTTCTTC. V is TRBV4-3 and J is TRBJ2-1, with a tentative D call TRBD2 (6 bases). The germline gives CDR1 LGHNA, CDR2 YSLEER. V lost 0 bases and J lost 8, with 11 bases in between. The CDR3 contains 14 residues.

V gene TRBV12-3 or TRBV12-4 combines with J gene TRBJ1-4; D is unclear. The ends were cut back, 10 bases at V and 7 bases at J, with 13 bases in the middle. The CDR3 consists of 12 residues. DNA of the CDR3: TGTGCCAATGAGCGGCTGGGTGAAAAACTGTTTTTT. Amino acid sequence: CANERLGEKLFF.